This T cell receptor beta chain is drawn from a study of blood T cell repertoires in COVID-19. Across the whole study: Specimens from acute and convalescent COVID-19 originated in the United States, Italy and Spain. In each case, the material was cDNA or gDNA derived from T cells, B-cell-depleted T cells, or PBMCs.

Repertoires were generated with immunoSEQ multiplex PCR, while TCRdb's copy carries only in-frame clones and drops some. The table includes around 100,000 clones, about 90% detected once. The CDR3 runs 13 residues. Germline values: CDR1 SGHNT, CDR2 YYREEE (reference sequence). Trimming pared 4 bases from V and 3 bases from J, leaving 8 bases between. Sequencing was done on a sample of peripheral blood. This chain uses TRBV5-4 with TRBJ1-5; no reliable D call. This receptor was taken from an older woman with acute or convalescent COVID-19. In nucleotides, the CDR3 is TGTGCCAGCAGCCCAGGCCCCAATCAGCCCCAGCATTTT. It codes for CASSPGPNQPQHF.